The entry that follows covers one TCR beta chain sequence. Authors' methods: Amplification with reference gene primers provided the estimates of nucleated cell counts. The assay was immunoSEQ multiplex PCR, and TCRdb's table has in-frame clones only and misses some. V and J calls and clone size come straight from that table; D and trimming were deduced from the DNA. The sample shows 200,000 to 300,000 clones, around four fifths of them seen only once. This sample is drawn from a study of blood T cell repertoires in COVID-19. Study in general: Samples came from the United States, Italy and Spain, spanning acute and convalescent COVID-19. PBMCs, B-cell-depleted T cells, or T cells were the source of the cDNA or gDNA that made up the material.

The CDR3 is made up of 12 amino acids. Deletions cut 8 bases from V and 4 bases from J, with 14 bases between. Germline values: CDR1 SQVTM, CDR2 ANQGSEA. The source of this sequence is a man aged 45 to 65 with acute or convalescent COVID-19. The chain uses TRBV29-1 and TRBJ1-2; D unclear. The sample consisted of peripheral blood. The CDR3 sequence is CSTHEVGYGYTF. The CDR3 region has the DNA TGCAGCACCCACGAGGTGGGCTATGGCTACACCTTC.